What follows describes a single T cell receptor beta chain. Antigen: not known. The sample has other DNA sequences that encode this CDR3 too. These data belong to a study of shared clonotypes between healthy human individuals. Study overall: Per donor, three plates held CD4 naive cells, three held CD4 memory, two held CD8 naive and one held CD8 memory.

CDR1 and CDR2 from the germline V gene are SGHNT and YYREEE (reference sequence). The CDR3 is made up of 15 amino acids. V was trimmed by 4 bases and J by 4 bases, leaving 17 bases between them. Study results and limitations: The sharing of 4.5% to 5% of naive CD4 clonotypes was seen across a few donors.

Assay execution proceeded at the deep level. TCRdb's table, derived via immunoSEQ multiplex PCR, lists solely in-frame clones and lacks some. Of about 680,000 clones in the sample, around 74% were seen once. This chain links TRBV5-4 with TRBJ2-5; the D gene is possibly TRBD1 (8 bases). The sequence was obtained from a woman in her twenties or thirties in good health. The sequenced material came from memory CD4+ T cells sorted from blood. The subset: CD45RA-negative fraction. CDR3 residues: CASSRQTGEGETQYF. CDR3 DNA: TGTGCCAGCAGCCGACAGACAGGGGAGGGAGAGACCCAGTACTTC.